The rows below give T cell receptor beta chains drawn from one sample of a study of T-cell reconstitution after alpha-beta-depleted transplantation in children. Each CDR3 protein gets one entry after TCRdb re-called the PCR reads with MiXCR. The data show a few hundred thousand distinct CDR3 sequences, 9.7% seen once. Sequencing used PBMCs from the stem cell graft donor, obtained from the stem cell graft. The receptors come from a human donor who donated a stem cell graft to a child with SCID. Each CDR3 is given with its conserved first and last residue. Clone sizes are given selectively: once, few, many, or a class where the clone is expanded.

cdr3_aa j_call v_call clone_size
CASSIAGDGETQYF TRBJ2-5 TRBV5-1 many
CASSLGGRTTLDEQFF TRBJ2-1 TRBV11-2 many
CASSIVLRGTEAFF TRBJ1-1 TRBV19 .
CASSQGSGGGWTEAFF TRBJ1-1 TRBV4-2 many
CSASEPGQNTGELFF TRBJ2-2 TRBV20-1 many
CASSALAGGIDEQFF TRBJ2-1 TRBV7-9 many
CSVSGGGTVMNTEAFF TRBJ1-1 TRBV29-1 few
CASSGLGRASYEQYF TRBJ2-7 TRBV28 many
CASSPSFRVSYEQYF TRBJ2-7 TRBV4-1 many
CSVGRPGGGSYGYTF TRBJ1-2 TRBV29-1 many
CASNSEGDSPLHF TRBJ1-6 TRBV19 many